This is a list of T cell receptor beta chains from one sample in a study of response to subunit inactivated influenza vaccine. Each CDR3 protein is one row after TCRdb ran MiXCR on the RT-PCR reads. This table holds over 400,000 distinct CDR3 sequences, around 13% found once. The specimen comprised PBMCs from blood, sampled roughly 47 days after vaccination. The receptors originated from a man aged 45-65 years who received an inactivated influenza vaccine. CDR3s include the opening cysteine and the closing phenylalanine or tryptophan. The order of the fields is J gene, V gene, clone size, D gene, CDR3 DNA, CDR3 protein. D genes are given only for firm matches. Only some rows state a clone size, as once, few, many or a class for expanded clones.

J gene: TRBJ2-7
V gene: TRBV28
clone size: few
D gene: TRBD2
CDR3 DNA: TGTGCCAGCAGCGGACCCCACGGGGGGAGAGGTTCCTACGAGCAGTACTTC
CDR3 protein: CASSGPHGGRGSYEQYF

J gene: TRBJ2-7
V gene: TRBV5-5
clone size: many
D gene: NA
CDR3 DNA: TGTGCCAGCAGCTTGGATGGCAACCTCGTCTACGAGCAGTACTTC
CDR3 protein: CASSLDGNLVYEQYF

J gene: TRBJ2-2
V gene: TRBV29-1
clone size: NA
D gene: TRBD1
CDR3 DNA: TGCAGCGTTTCGACAGGGGCGAACACCGGGGAGCTGTTTTTT
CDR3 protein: CSVSTGANTGELFF

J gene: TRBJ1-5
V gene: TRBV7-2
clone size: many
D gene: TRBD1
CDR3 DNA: TGTGCCAGCAGCTCAGGAGGGGGCCCTCAGCCCCAGCATTTT
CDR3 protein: CASSSGGGPQPQHF

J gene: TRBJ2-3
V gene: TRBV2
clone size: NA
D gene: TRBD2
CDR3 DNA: TGTGCCAGTAGATTTCGGACTAGCAGAGATACGCAGTATTTT
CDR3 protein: CASRFRTSRDTQYF

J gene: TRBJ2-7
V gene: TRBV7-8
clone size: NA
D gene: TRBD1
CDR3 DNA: TGTGCCAGCAGCCTCCCCTGGGACAGGCGGCGGGACGAGCAGTACTTC
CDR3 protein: CASSLPWDRRRDEQYF

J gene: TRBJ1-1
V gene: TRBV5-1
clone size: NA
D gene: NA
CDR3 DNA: TGCGCCAGCAGCCCAGTGGTCCAAACTGGCACTGAAGCTTTCTTT
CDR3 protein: CASSPVVQTGTEAFF

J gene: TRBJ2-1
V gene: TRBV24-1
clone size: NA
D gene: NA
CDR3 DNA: TGTGCCACCAGTGATTGGGACATTGACAATGAGCAGTTCTTC
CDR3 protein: CATSDWDIDNEQFF

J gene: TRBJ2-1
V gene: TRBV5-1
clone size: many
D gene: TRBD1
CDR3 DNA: TGCGCCAGCAGCTTGGGCCGGGACAGGGGAGAGTTCTTC
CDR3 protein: CASSLGRDRGEFF

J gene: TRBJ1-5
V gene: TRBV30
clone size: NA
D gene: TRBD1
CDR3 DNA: TGTGCCTGGAGTGTCGCGGACAGGTTTGGTCAGCCCCAGCATTTT
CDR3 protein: CAWSVADRFGQPQHF

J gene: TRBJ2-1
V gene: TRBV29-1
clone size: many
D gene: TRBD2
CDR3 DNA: TGCAGCGACAAGCGGGGGGCCTACAATGAGCAGTTCTTC
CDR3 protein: CSDKRGAYNEQFF

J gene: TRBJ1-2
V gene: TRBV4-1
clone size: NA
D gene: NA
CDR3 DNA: TGCGCCAGCAGCCAGGGAGGAGGGGGATCTGGTGGCTACACCTTC
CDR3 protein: CASSQGGGGSGGYTF

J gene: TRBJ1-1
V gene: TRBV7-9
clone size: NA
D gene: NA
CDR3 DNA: TGTGCCAGCAGCCCTACAGCTAGAACAACTGAAGCTTTCTTT
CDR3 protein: CASSPTARTTEAFF

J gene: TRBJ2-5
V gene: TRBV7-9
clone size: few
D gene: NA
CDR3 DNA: TGTGCCAGCAGCTCAGGGGCCCGAGTCCAGTACTTC
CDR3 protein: CASSSGARVQYF

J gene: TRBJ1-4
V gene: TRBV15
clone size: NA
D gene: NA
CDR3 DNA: TGTGCCACCAGCATACAGCGAAAAAATGAAAAACTGTTTTTT
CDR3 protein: CATSIQRKNEKLFF

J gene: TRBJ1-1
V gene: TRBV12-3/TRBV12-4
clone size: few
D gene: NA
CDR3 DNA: TGTGCCACAACTCCGGGGGGTTTCGCTGAAGCTTTCTTT
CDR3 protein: CATTPGGFAEAFF

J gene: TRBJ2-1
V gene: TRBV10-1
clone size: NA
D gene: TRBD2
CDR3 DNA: TGCGCCAGCAGTGTCACACTAGCGGGGGGAACCAATGAGCAGTTCTTC
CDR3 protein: CASSVTLAGGTNEQFF

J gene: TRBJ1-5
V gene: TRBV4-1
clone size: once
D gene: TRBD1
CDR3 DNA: TGCGCCAGCAGCCCCCGTCCCGGACAGGGAGGGCTGGATCAGCCCCAGCATTTT
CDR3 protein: CASSPRPGQGGLDQPQHF

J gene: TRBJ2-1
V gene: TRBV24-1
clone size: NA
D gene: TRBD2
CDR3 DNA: TGTGCCACCTCCAGCGGGAGAGCCGATGAGCAGTTCTTC
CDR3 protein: CATSSGRADEQFF

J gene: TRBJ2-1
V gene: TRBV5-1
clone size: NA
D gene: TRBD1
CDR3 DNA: TGCGCCAGCAGCTTGGGTGGGACAGCTGGCGATGAGCAGTTCTTC
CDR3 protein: CASSLGGTAGDEQFF

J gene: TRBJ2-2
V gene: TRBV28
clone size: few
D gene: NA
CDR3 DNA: TGTGCCAGCAGTTCCCCTTTAGAAACCGGGGAGCTGTTTTTT
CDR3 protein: CASSSPLETGELFF

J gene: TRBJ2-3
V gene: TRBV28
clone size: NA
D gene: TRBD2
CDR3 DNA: TGTGCCAGCAGCCCCCGGACTAGCGGGACTCTCACCCTGCAGTATTTT
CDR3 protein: CASSPRTSGTLTLQYF

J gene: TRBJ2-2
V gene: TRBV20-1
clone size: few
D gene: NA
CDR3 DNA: TGCAGTACCCATCATAGTACAGGGAACACCGGGGAGCTGTTTTTT
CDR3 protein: CSTHHSTGNTGELFF

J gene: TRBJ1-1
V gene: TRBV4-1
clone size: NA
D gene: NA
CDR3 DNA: TGCGCCAGCAGCCAGGTCGTCAGGAACACTGAAGCTTTCTTT
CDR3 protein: CASSQVVRNTEAFF

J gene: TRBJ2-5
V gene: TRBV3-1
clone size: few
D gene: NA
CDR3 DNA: TGTGCCAGCAGCCAAGATAGGGCTGAAGAGACCCAGTACTTC
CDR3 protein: CASSQDRAEETQYF

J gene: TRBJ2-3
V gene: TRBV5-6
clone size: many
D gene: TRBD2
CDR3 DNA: TGTGCCAGCAGCTTCCTACCCAGCGGGAGGGCAAATACGCAGTATTTT
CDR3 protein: CASSFLPSGRANTQYF

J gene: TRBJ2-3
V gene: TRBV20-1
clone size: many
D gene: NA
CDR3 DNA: TGCAGTGCTAGAGTGGAGGTCATAGATACGCAGTATTTT
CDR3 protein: CSARVEVIDTQYF

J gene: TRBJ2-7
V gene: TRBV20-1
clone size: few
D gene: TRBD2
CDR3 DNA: TGCAGTGCTAGATACCCCGTTTTACTAGCGGGGTACGAGCAGTACTTC
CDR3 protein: CSARYPVLLAGYEQYF

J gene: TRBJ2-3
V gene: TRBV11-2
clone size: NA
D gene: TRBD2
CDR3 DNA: TGTGCCAGCAGGAGGGGGGGACTAGCGGGATCAGATACGCAGTATTTT
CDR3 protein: CASRRGGLAGSDTQYF

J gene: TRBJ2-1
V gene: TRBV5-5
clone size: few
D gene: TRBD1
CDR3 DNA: TGTGCCAGCAGCATGGGACAGGAGCAGTTCTTC
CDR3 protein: CASSMGQEQFF

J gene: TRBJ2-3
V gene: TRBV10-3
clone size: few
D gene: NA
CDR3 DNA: TGTGCCATCAGTGAGGGTTTAGTTAGCACAGATACGCAGTATTTT
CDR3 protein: CAISEGLVSTDTQYF

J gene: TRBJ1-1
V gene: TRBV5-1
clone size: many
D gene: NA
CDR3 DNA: TGCGCCAGCAGCTTGGGCACCCAGAACACTGAAGCTTTCTTT
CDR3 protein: CASSLGTQNTEAFF

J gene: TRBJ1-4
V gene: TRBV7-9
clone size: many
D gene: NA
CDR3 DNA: TGTGCCAGCAGCCCCCCAACGAATTGGGAACTGTTTTTT
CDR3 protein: CASSPPTNWELFF

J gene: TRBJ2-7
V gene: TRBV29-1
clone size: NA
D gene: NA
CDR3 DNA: TGCAGCGTTGCCCGCCAGGGGGGGGCCTACGAGCAGTACTTC
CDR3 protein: CSVARQGGAYEQYF

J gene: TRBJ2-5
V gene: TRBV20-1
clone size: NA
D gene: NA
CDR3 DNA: TGCAGTGGTATAGGAGGAGAGACCAAGTACTTC
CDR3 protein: CSGIGGETKYF

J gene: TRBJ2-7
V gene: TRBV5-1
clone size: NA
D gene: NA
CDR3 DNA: TGCGCCAGCACCGCCGGCAGGGGATACGAGCAGTACTTC
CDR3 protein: CASTAGRGYEQYF

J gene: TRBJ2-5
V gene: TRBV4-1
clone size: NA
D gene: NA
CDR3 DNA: TGCGCCAGCAGCCGGGCGGGGCTCCAAGAGACCCAGTACTTC
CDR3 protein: CASSRAGLQETQYF

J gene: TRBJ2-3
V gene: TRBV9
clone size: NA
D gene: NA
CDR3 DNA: TGTGCCAGCAGCGTAGCGGGAGAGACAGATACGCAGTATTTT
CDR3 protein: CASSVAGETDTQYF

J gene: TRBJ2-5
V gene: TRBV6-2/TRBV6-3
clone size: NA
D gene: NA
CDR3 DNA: TGTGCCAGTCGGGGGTCCGGGGGTGGGACCCAGTACTTC
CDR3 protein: CASRGSGGGTQYF

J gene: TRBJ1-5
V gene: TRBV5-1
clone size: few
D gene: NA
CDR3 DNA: TGCGCCAGCAGCCCGGCGGGGGGAGGCCAGCCCCAGCATTTT
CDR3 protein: CASSPAGGGQPQHF

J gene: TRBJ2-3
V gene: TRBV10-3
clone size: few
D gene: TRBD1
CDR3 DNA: TGTGCCATCAGCGGCCGGCAGGGGGCCGCAGATACGCAGTATTTT
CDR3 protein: CAISGRQGAADTQYF

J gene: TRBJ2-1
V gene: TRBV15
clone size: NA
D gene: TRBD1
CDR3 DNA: TGTGCCACCGAGAAGGGGGACAGGGATTTTAATGAGCAGTTCTTC
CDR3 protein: CATEKGDRDFNEQFF

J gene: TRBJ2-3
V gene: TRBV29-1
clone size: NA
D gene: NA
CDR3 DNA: TGCAGCGGCGATACAGGGAGCGGAGATACGCAGTATTTT
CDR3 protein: CSGDTGSGDTQYF

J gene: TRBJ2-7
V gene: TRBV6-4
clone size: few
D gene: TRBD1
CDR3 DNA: TGTGCCAGCAGTGAGGGGACAGAGAGTTACGAGCAGTACTTC
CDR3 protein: CASSEGTESYEQYF

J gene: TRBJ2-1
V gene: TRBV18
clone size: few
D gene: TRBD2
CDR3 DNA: TGTGCCAGCTCACCCAACCCCGGGACTAGCGGGAGGAGTGGTGAGCAGTTCTTC
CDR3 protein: CASSPNPGTSGRSGEQFF

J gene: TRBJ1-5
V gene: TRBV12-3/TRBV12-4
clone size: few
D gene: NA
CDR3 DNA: TGTGCCAGCAGCCTTTTACTCAATCAGCCCCAGCATTTT
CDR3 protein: CASSLLLNQPQHF

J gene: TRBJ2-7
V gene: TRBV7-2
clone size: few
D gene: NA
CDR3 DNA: TGTGCCAGCAGCTTAGAACTCCTAGCTACTTACTACGAGCAGTACTTC
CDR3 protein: CASSLELLATYYEQYF

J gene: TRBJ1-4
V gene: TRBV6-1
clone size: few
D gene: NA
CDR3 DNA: TGTGCCAGCAGTGCTCTACCAGGGGCAACTAATGAAAAACTGTTTTTT
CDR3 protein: CASSALPGATNEKLFF

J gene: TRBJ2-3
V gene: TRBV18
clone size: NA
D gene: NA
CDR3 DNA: TGTGCCAGCTCCCCGCGGCCGTCTGATACGCAGTATTTT
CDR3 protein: CASSPRPSDTQYF

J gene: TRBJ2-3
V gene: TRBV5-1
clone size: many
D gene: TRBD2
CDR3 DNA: TGTGCCAGCAGCCTGGGACTAGCGGGCGGCACAGATACGCAGTATTTT
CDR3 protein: CASSLGLAGGTDTQYF

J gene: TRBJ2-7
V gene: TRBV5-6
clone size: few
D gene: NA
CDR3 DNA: TGTGCCAGCAGCGGGGTAGACAGCTACGAGCAGTACTTC
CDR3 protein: CASSGVDSYEQYF

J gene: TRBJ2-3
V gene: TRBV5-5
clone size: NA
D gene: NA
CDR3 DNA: TGTGCCAGCAGAAAGGGGGTTAGCACAGATACGCAGTATTTT
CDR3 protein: CASRKGVSTDTQYF

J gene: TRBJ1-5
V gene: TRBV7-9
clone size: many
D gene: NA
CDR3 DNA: TGTGCCAGCAGCTTACGGGGAAATCAGCCCCAGCATTTT
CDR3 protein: CASSLRGNQPQHF

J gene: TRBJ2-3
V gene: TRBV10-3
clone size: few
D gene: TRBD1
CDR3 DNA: TGTGCCATCAGTGAGACAGGGGACACAGATACGCAGTATTTT
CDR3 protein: CAISETGDTDTQYF

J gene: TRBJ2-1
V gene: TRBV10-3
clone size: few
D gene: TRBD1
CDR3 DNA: TGTGCCATCAGTGTTGGGAGACAGGGAAACGATGAGCAGTTCTTC
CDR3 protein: CAISVGRQGNDEQFF

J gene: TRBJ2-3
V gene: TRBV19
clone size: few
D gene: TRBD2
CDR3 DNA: TGTGCCAGTAGGGGGAGGGGTTCGGATACGCAGTATTTT
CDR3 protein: CASRGRGSDTQYF

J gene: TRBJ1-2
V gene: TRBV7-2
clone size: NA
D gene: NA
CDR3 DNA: TGTGCCAGCAGCTCCACAGGAAATAACTATGGCTACACCTTC
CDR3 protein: CASSSTGNNYGYTF